The source of this T cell receptor (beta chain) is a study of blood T cells in healthy people across ages. Then a second PCR, running about 6 to 12 cycles, was carried out with a sample-barcoded 5' primer and a J-beta primer mix. TCRdb re-called the 5' RACE reads with MiXCR, one entry per CDR3 protein. The sample includes around 800,000 distinct CDR3 sequences, around 62% of them seen just once. The sample holds one count of this clonotype. CDR1 and CDR2 (germline): SEHNR, FQNEAQ (reference sequence). This CDR3 has 17 residues. Germline trimming cut 4 bases from V and 9 bases from J; bases unmatched to any gene: 15.

The chain joins TRBV7-9 to TRBJ1-6; 7 bases line up with TRBD1. This clonotype originated in a man between 25 and 39 years old in good health. The sequencing sample was made of blood. This CDR3 is CASSSSISTGTGSPLHF. The CDR3 DNA reads as TGTGCCAGCAGCTCTAGCATTTCGACAGGGACGGGTTCACCCCTCCACTTT.